A selection of T cell receptor beta chains follows, all from one sample in a study of T cell repertoires in cytomegalovirus infection. MiXCR, applied by TCRdb to the reads, yields one record per CDR3 protein. The profile shows some 700,000 distinct CDR3 sequences, around 30% of them singletons. Antigens of these TCRs are unknown. The material was cultured PBMCs, obtained from culture after CMV antigen stimulation. These receptor sequences come from a human donor in good health (CMV status not recorded). Some clones in this sample may be carry-over from other donors' samples. The CDR3 runs from the conserved cysteine through the conserved F or W. D genes are given only for firm matches. Size values are once, few and many counts, or a class for expanded clones, and some rows have none.

clone size	V gene	J gene	D gene	CDR3 DNA	CDR3 protein
few	TRBV6-6	TRBJ1-6	TRBD1	TGTGCCAGTCGAGAAGACAGGGGTGGCTATAATTCACCCCTCCACTTT	CASREDRGGYNSPLHF
-	TRBV7-9	TRBJ2-1	TRBD2	TGTGCCAGCAGGGGAGGGTGGAATGAGCAGTTCTTC	CASRGGWNEQFF
-	TRBV15	TRBJ2-1	TRBD2	TGTGCCACCAGCCCGGAGTACGGGGGGGGGCAAGGTGAGCAGTTCTTC	CATSPEYGGGQGEQFF
-	TRBV2	TRBJ1-5	TRBD1	TGTGCCAGCAACACCGGGACAGGGGCTAATCAGCCCCAGCATTTT	CASNTGTGANQPQHF
once	TRBV6-2/TRBV6-3	TRBJ2-3	-	TGTGCCAGCAGTTACCCCGTAGATACGCAGTATTTT	CASSYPVDTQYF
many	TRBV7-8	TRBJ2-5	-	TGTGCCAGCAGCTTAGAAGAGGGAGCGACCCAGTACTTC	CASSLEEGATQYF
-	TRBV5-4	TRBJ2-2	TRBD1	TGTGCCAGCAGCTGGGCCGGGACAGGGTATGAGGAGCTGTTTTTT	CASSWAGTGYEELFF
-	TRBV5-1	TRBJ2-1	-	TGCGCCAGCAGCTTGGTGGGCAGGGTGGACTTGGATGAGCAGTTCTTC	CASSLVGRVDLDEQFF
-	TRBV4-3	TRBJ2-4	-	TGCGCCAGCAGCCAAGCAGTAGCGGTAGCCAAAAACATTCAGTACTTC	CASSQAVAVAKNIQYF
few	TRBV28	TRBJ2-5	-	TGTGCCAGCTGGGGGTCGGATCGGGAGACCCAGTACTTC	CASWGSDRETQYF
-	TRBV2	TRBJ2-7	-	TGTGCCAGCTGTGGGCTCTTGGGGCTCGAGCAGTACTTC	CASCGLLGLEQYF
-	TRBV5-4	TRBJ1-2	TRBD1	TGTGCGAGCTCCGGGGGGGACAGAGAATATGGCTACACCTTC	CASSGGDREYGYTF
few	TRBV7-2	TRBJ2-1	-	TGTGCCAGCAGCTGGAACAGGGTCAATGAGCAGTTCTTC	CASSWNRVNEQFF
-	TRBV7-9	TRBJ2-7	-	TGTGCCAGCAGCTTAGGAGGGACCTACGTAGATCACTACGAGCAGTACTTC	CASSLGGTYVDHYEQYF
-	TRBV28	TRBJ2-5	TRBD2	TGTGCCAGCAGCCCTACCCTTTTAGCGGGGGGTCAAACCCAAGAGACCCAGTACTTC	CASSPTLLAGGQTQETQYF
-	TRBV7-2	TRBJ2-1	TRBD2	TGTGCCAGCAGTAGCGGGGGGGCGAGCAATGAGCAGTTCTTC	CASSSGGASNEQFF
once	TRBV18	TRBJ2-4	TRBD2	TGTGCCAGCTCACCACTGGGGAGGGCGCAGGCTGCCAAAAACATTCAGTACTTC	CASSPLGRAQAAKNIQYF
-	TRBV18	TRBJ1-4	TRBD1	TGTGCCAGCTCCTTGGGACAGGGGAACAATGAAAAACTGTTTTTT	CASSLGQGNNEKLFF
-	TRBV10-3	TRBJ1-2	-	TGTGCCATCAGTAACCAAGGCGACTATGGCTACACCTTC	CAISNQGDYGYTF